This record concerns one T cell receptor (beta chain) sequence. Its antigen is as yet unknown. Separate cDNA molecules received unique molecular identifiers, which the library attached to them. Original data processing: Sample-level TCR yields exhibited a median of approximately 96,000, with a range of about 20,000 to 750,000. MiXCR, applied by TCRdb to the reads, yields one record per CDR3 protein. The V and J calls follow TCRdb's processing rather than the paper's. The sample lists some 730 distinct CDR3 sequences, approximately 82% occurring once. This record comes from a study of human T cells and chemical hapten exposure. Study background: From small differences in pooled library volume came most of the variation in per-sample TCR yields.

The germline gives CDR1 SGHRS, CDR2 YFSETQ. V was pared by 0 bases and J by 5 bases, with 14 bases between. The CDR3 sequence is 15 residues long. The starting material, unfractionated whole blood, was used for total RNA extraction. General study results and limits: Counts of TCRs above 1 in 1000 frequency stayed unchanged with DPC sensitization.

This chain connects TRBV5-1 to TRBJ2-5, with TRBD1 as a possible D gene (6 bases). The source material was whole blood. This receptor was obtained from a human donor with alopecia, or a healthy volunteer (not recorded which). Some clones in this sample may be carry-over from other donors' samples. This table probably holds off-target reads from a library built for another chain. CDR3 amino acids: CASSLEGPRGETQYF. CDR3 coding DNA: TGCGCCAGCAGCTTGGAGGGCCCAAGGGGGGAGACCCAGTACTTC. Full variable domain (outside the CDR3, taken from reference TRBV5-1 and TRBJ2-5): KAGVTQTPRYLIKTRGQQVTLSCSPISGHRSVSWYQQTPGQGLQFLFEYFSETQRNKGNFPGRFSGRQFSNSRSEMNVSTLELGDSALYLCASSLEGPRGETQYFGPGTRLLVL.